This TCR beta chain was sequenced during a study of control samples from healthy donors and cancer patients. Method: immunoSEQ multiplex PCR; TCRdb's copy keeps in-frame clones and lacks some. The table has fewer than 60,000 clones, roughly 86% seen once; the top ten hold approximately 11%. V gave up 1 base and J gave up 11 bases, with 5 bases separating them. Germline-derived CDR1 and CDR2 are LNHNV and YYDKDF (reference sequence). This CDR3 has 11 residues. This clone is a singleton in its sample. This TCR derives from an older woman with lung cancer. This chain links TRBV15 with TRBJ1-4; D is uncertain. The source material was PBMCs. The CDR3 DNA follows: TGTGCCACCAGCAGAGGATGGAAACTGTTTTTT. Amino acid sequence: CATSRGWKLFF. Based on the CDR3 plus reference TRBV15 and TRBJ1-4, the full variable domain is DAMVIQNPRYQVTQFGKPVTLSCSQTLNHNVMYWYQQKSSQAPKLLFHYYDKDFNNEADTPDNFQSRRPNTSFCFLDIRSPGLGDTAMYLCATSRGWKLFFGSGTQLSVL.